Listed below are T cell receptor beta chains from one sample, sequenced in a study of shared clonotypes between healthy human individuals. The data were produced by immunoSEQ multiplex PCR, yet TCRdb's version contains in-frame clones alone and is incomplete. The sample gives over a million clones, around 76% of which show up once; approximately 1.5% is in the top ten. Sequenced input: memory CD4+ T cells sorted from blood. The receptor set was obtained from a young man in good health. Each CDR3 is given with its conserved first and last residue. The D gene is left open where the match is weak. The size of a clone is reported for some rows only, either as once, few or many, or as a class for expanded clones.

>TRBD2|NA|TRBJ2-3|TRBV15
CATSRDPSAGGPNTQYF
TGTGCCACCAGCAGAGATCCTTCGGCGGGGGGGCCGAATACGCAGTATTTT
>TRBD2|NA|TRBJ2-2|TRBV5-1
CASSVRLSGLAGGNTGELFF
TGCGCCAGCAGCGTGCGACTCTCGGGACTAGCGGGGGGGAACACCGGGGAGCTGTTTTTT
>NA|NA|TRBJ2-1|TRBV9
CASSGGSSSYNEQFF
TGTGCCAGCAGCGGAGGCTCTAGCTCCTACAATGAGCAGTTCTTC
>TRBD1|many|TRBJ1-2|TRBV7-2
CASSSDRGWDYGYTF
TGTGCCAGCAGCTCAGACAGGGGTTGGGACTATGGCTACACCTTC
>NA|few|TRBJ2-1|TRBV21-1
CASGSLRPFRDEQFF
TGTGCCAGCGGGAGCTTACGCCCGTTTCGGGATGAGCAGTTCTTC
>NA|NA|TRBJ2-1|TRBV21-1
CASSSMSRDRANEQFF
TGTGCCAGCAGCTCAATGAGCAGGGACAGGGCCAATGAGCAGTTCTTC
>NA|NA|TRBJ1-2|TRBV7-3
CASSQGPGYGYTF
TGTGCCAGCAGCCAGGGTCCGGGCTATGGCTACACCTTC
>TRBD1|once|TRBJ1-2|TRBV4-1
CASSQEMVTGVYGYTF
TGCGCCAGCAGCCAAGAAATGGTTACAGGGGTTTATGGCTACACCTTC
>NA|few|TRBJ1-1|TRBV7-9
CASSSGGSEGAFF
TGTGCCAGCAGCTCCGGGGGTAGTGAGGGAGCTTTCTTT
>NA|NA|TRBJ1-1|TRBV6-5
CASRDIPNTEAFF
TGTGCCAGCAGGGACATTCCGAACACTGAAGCTTTCTTT
>NA|few|TRBJ2-7|TRBV21-1
CASSLPYEQYF
TGTGCCAGCAGCCTTCCCTACGAGCAGTACTTC
>NA|NA|TRBJ2-7|TRBV2
CASRLGQFSYEQYF
TGTGCCAGCAGGCTGGGTCAATTCTCCTACGAGCAGTACTTC
>NA|NA|TRBJ2-7|TRBV21-1
CASSKAQSAVRTPDYEQYF
TGTGCCAGCAGCAAAGCCCAGTCGGCGGTACGAACCCCAGACTACGAGCAGTACTTC
>NA|NA|TRBJ1-1|TRBV30
CAWSGWDTVNTEAFF
TGTGCCTGGAGTGGGTGGGACACAGTGAACACTGAAGCTTTCTTT
>NA|NA|TRBJ2-3|TRBV2
CASSPGLQLTDTQYF
TGTGCCAGCAGTCCCGGACTGCAACTCACAGATACGCAGTATTTT
>NA|NA|TRBJ2-7|TRBV7-8
CASSLAGPIYEQYF
TGTGCCAGCAGCTTAGCGGGACCGATCTACGAGCAGTACTTC
>TRBD1|NA|TRBJ2-5|TRBV6-1
CASSEQGAGETQYF
TGTGCCAGCAGTGAACAGGGGGCCGGTGAGACCCAGTACTTC
>NA|NA|TRBJ1-6|TRBV5-6
CASSSTLQGGKSNSPLHF
TGTGCCAGCAGCTCCACTCTGCAGGGAGGTAAATCTAATTCACCCCTCCACTTT
>NA|NA|TRBJ2-7|TRBV28
CASRFRLGEQYF
TGTGCCAGCAGGTTTAGGTTGGGCGAGCAGTACTTC
>TRBD2|NA|TRBJ2-7|TRBV5-4
CASSLGGTSGSRYEQYF
TGTGCCAGCAGCTTGGGTGGGACTAGCGGATCTCGCTACGAGCAGTACTTC
>NA|NA|TRBJ2-3|TRBV2
CASSVRRPRLADTQYF
TGTGCCAGCAGCGTCCGACGGCCACGCTTGGCAGATACGCAGTATTTT
>TRBD1|NA|TRBJ1-5|TRBV6-1
CASRRDRYSNQPQHF
TGTGCCAGCAGGAGGGACAGATATAGCAATCAGCCCCAGCATTTT
>TRBD2|NA|TRBJ2-7|TRBV6-5
CASSWGRGGTSRQYF
TGTGCCAGCAGTTGGGGGAGGGGCGGGACGTCGAGACAGTACTTC
>NA|NA|TRBJ2-2|TRBV7-2
CASSFRNTGELFF
TGTGCCAGCAGCTTTAGGAACACCGGGGAGCTGTTTTTT
>NA|NA|TRBJ2-7|TRBV7-6
CASSFPYEQYF
TGTGCCAGCAGCTTTCCCTACGAGCAGTACTTC
>NA|NA|TRBJ1-5|TRBV19
CASSPGGNQPQHF
TGTGCCAGTAGTCCCGGAGGTAATCAGCCCCAGCATTTT
>NA|NA|TRBJ1-2|TRBV28
CASREAGPPYGYTF
TGTGCCAGCAGGGAAGCAGGGCCCCCCTATGGCTACACCTTC
>TRBD1|NA|TRBJ1-6|TRBV28
CASSPWDSNSPLHF
TGTGCCAGCAGTCCCTGGGACAGTAATTCACCCCTCCACTTT
>TRBD1|NA|TRBJ1-6|TRBV2
CASKTGVNSPLHF
TGTGCCAGCAAGACAGGGGTCAATTCACCCCTCCACTTT
>TRBD2|NA|TRBJ2-3|TRBV5-1
CASRPGTSASTDTQYF
TGCGCCAGCAGACCAGGGACTAGCGCAAGCACAGATACGCAGTATTTT
>NA|NA|TRBJ2-7|TRBV19
CASIREPGYDYEQYF
TGTGCCAGTATTCGGGAGCCGGGCTACGACTACGAGCAGTACTTC
>NA|NA|TRBJ2-3|TRBV6-5
CASSDPSGVDTQYF
TGTGCCAGCAGTGACCCCTCCGGGGTAGATACGCAGTATTTT
>NA|NA|TRBJ1-2|TRBV6-1
CASSWEGYGYTF
TGTGCCAGCAGTTGGGAAGGCTATGGCTACACCTTC